The clone carrying this T cell receptor (beta chain) was seen a few times. Its antigen is undetermined. Germline CDR1 is SGDLS and CDR2 is YYNGEE. The CDR3 covers 15 residues. Losses at the gene ends were 0 bases for V and 4 bases for J; bases not matched to a gene: 5. This sample is drawn from a study of human T cells and chemical hapten exposure. The wider study: For sensitization, 2% DPC was applied to a roughly 2 cm by roughly 2 cm patch of upper inner arm skin.

Documented time point: patch test 2, 6 weeks after DPC sensitization. The treatment is: therapeutic diphenylcyclopropenone sensitization with weekly scalp DPC. Study-level findings and limits: It should be noted that donors had alopecia, so their immune response may differ from healthy people's. Relative to controls, expanded TCRs formed significantly more large CDR3 similarity clusters.

Unique molecular identifiers were attached to individual cDNA molecules within the library. One entry per CDR3 protein results from TCRdb running MiXCR on the RACE reads. The data contain 350,000 to 400,000 distinct CDR3 sequences, under 6.5% of them seen just once; the ten biggest clones take up roughly 5.4%. V usage is TRBV9 and J usage is TRBJ2-3; 7 positions agree with TRBD1. This receptor was obtained from a woman younger than 35 with alopecia areata. Some clones in this sample may be carry-over from other donors' samples. The starting material was whole blood, obtained in connection with sensitization to the hapten diphenylcyclopropenone (DPC). CDR3 sequence (DNA): TGTGCCAGCAGCGTAGGGGGGACAGAATCAGATACGCAGTATTTT. It encodes CASSVGGTESDTQYF.